This T cell receptor (beta chain) comes out of a study of early T cells in non-severe SARS-CoV-2 infection. Concerning this clonotype itself: Its antigen is still unknown.

The TCR library protocol was used to attach unique molecular identifiers. These identifiers were attached to individual cDNA molecules. TCRdb reprocessed the 5' RACE reads via MiXCR and lists one record per CDR3 protein. The sample contains 48,000 or so distinct CDR3 sequences, around 6.5% of which appear only once. Study-wide results and limits: Matches to VDJdb favored anti-spike CD8 responses and missed private and CD4 specificities.

CDR1 is SGHTA, CDR2 FQGNSA, per germline. Trimming cost V 3 bases and J 0 bases, with 8 bases left between them. This CDR3 is built from 14 residues. This clonotype originated in an adult who was a healthcare worker with PCR-confirmed SARS-CoV-2 infection or an uninfected control (not recorded which). The sample here was whole blood, taken at baseline. This chain connects TRBV7-2 to TRBJ1-1; D is ambiguous. In nucleotides, the CDR3 is TGTGCCAGCAGCTTTTCGAACCTGAACACTGAAGCTTTCTTT. It is translated as CASSFSNLNTEAFF.